The clone carrying this T cell receptor (beta chain) was picked up a small number of times. The data belong to a study of blood T cells in healthy people across ages. Together with a sample-barcoded 5' primer, a J-beta primer mix was included in a second PCR lasting roughly 6 to 12 cycles. Each CDR3 protein is one row after TCRdb ran MiXCR on the 5' RACE reads. The sample shows under 2,000,000 distinct CDR3 sequences, about 50% of them seen only once. The sequenced material came from blood. The TCR comes from a woman aged 40 to 49 in good health.

The CDR3 DNA reads as TGTGCCAGCAGCGTAGCCAAGCGGGGGGCCAATGAGCAGTTCTTC. This translates into CASSVAKRGANEQFF. The chain combines TRBV9 with TRBJ2-1; 9 bases match TRBD2. Germline-derived CDR1 and CDR2 are SGDLS and YYNGEE. V lost 0 bases and J lost 6; bases outside the gene matches: 4. The CDR3 sequence is 15 residues long.